A single sample is the source of the 19 T cell receptor beta chains below, sequenced in a study of cytomegalovirus exposure and HLA in healthy donors. PCR employed 60 Vbeta and 13 Jbeta primers. The protocol was immunoSEQ multiplex PCR, while the TCRdb copy is restricted to in-frame clones and leaves out a portion. The sample lists around 150,000 clones, around 79% occurring once. Material for sequencing was PBMCs. These receptor sequences come from a woman aged 50 to 65 in good health and CMV-seropositive.

This CDR3 reads CASSLAADNYNEQFF. The CDR3 DNA is TGTGCCAGCAGCTTAGCGGCCGACAACTACAATGAGCAGTTCTTC. This chain joins TRBV7-2 and TRBJ2-1; the D is unclear. The CDR3 covers 15 residues. Germline assignment: CDR1 SGHTA and CDR2 FQGNSA. Trimming stripped 0 bases from V and 3 bases from J, with 9 bases between.

This chain uses TRBV5-4 with TRBJ1-2; D is undetermined. Germline V gene sequence: CDR1 SGHNT, CDR2 YYREEE (reference sequence). The CDR3 is 14 amino acids. The ends were cut back, 0 bases at V and 8 bases at J, with 14 bases in the middle. The DNA of the CDR3 is TGTGCCAGCAGCTTGGAAGCCACTCCGGGAGGCTACACCTTC. Translated: CASSLEATPGGYTF.

The table lists this clone with a few counts. J is TRBJ1-1 and V is TRBV9, with D hard to call. The germline gives CDR1 SGDLS, CDR2 YYNGEE. This CDR3 has 14 amino acids. The V gene lost 7 bases and the J gene lost 0 bases, with 13 bases spanning the gap. Here the CDR3 reads CASRMLDMNTEAFF. The DNA of the CDR3 is TGTGCCAGCCGGATGCTTGACATGAACACTGAAGCTTTCTTT.

This chain uses TRBV29-1 with TRBJ1-4, with TRBD1 matching over 9 bases. After removal of 6 bases from V and 8 bases from J, the junction contained 10 bases not matched to a gene. Germline V gene lookup returns CDR1 SQVTM and CDR2 ANQGSEA. The CDR3 is made up of 14 amino acids. This CDR3 reads CSVARGQGPEKLFF. The CDR3 bases are TGCAGCGTCGCCCGGGGACAGGGTCCAGAAAAACTGTTTTTT.

The chain employs TRBV6-6 and TRBJ1-2, with TRBD1 matching 7 bases. This CDR3 comprises 15 residues. CDR1 MNHNY and CDR2 SVGAGI come from the germline V gene (reference sequence). With V trimmed by 5 bases and J by 0 bases, 6 bases remained unmatched. DNA for the CDR3: TGTGCCAGCAGTCAGCTGGACAGGCCTAACTATGGCTACACCTTC. Translating gives CASSQLDRPNYGYTF.

This clone was seen a single time. This sequence joins TRBV7-2 and TRBJ2-3; D perhaps matches TRBD2 (7 bases). CDR3 length equals 14 residues. V was clipped by 5 bases and J by 10 bases, with 19 bases between them. The V gene's germline CDR1 is SGHTA and CDR2 FQGNSA. CDR3 coding DNA: TGTGCCAGCAGCCCCGAGGGGGAGAGCGGGGCGCAGTATTTT. Amino acids: CASSPEGESGAQYF.

The V call is TRBV6-1, the J call TRBJ1-6, with 8 bases that match TRBD1. Germline CDR1 and CDR2: MNHNS and SASEGT. V was pared by 3 bases and J by 10 bases, with 8 bases of the junction left unmatched. The CDR3 is 15 residues long. CDR3 region: CASSDRTGRPSPLHF. The CDR3 bases are TGTGCCAGCAGTGACCGGACAGGGAGGCCCTCACCCCTCCACTTT.

As DNA, the CDR3 is TGTGCCTGGTCCGAAGGGGGGGGTCAGCCCCAGCATTTT. Translation: CAWSEGGGQPQHF. The gene calls are TRBV30 and TRBJ1-5, with D perhaps TRBD1 (6 bases). Trimming stripped 5 bases from V and 6 bases from J, with 14 bases between. In germline, CDR1 is GTSNPN, CDR2 SVGIG (reference sequence). This CDR3 spans 13 amino acids. The variable domain in full, completed from reference TRBV30 and TRBJ1-5, reads SQTIHQWPATLVQPVGSPLSLECTVEGTSNPNLYWYRQAAGRGLQLLFYSVGIGQISSEVPQNLSASRPQDRQFILSSKKLLLSDSGFYLCAWSEGGGQPQHFGDGTRLSIL.

The V and J genes are TRBV5-6 and TRBJ2-5; 8 bases line up with TRBD1. This CDR3 comprises 14 residues. V lost 0 bases to trimming and J lost 6 bases; unmatched junction nucleotides: 4. The germline CDR1 and CDR2 sequences are SGHDT and YYEEEE. Written as DNA, the CDR3 is TGTGCCAGCAGCTTGGGACAGGGGTTGCAGACCCAGTACTTC. Amino acid sequence: CASSLGQGLQTQYF.

This clone was seen a few times. The chain links TRBV10-2 to TRBJ1-1; 7 bases line up with TRBD1. This CDR3 comprises 15 residues. From germline, CDR1 is WSHSY and CDR2 SAAADI. The ends lost 4 bases at V and 5 bases at J; junction bases unmatched: 10. CDR3 in DNA: TGCGCCAGCAGTGCACAGGCAGGGGGGATGACTGAAGCTTTCTTT. This encodes CASSAQAGGMTEAFF.

This chain links TRBV7-5 with TRBJ1-1; no check of the table's D call, TRBD1, against the DNA was made. TRBV7-5 is listed as a pseudogene. The CDR3 loop spans 16 amino acids. The CDR3 DNA reads TGTGCCAGAAGACCTGAACAGGGGATTCTAACCACTGAAGCTTTCTTT. It codes for CARRPEQGILTTEAFF.

The chain links TRBV28 to TRBJ1-6, with D unresolved. Germline CDR1 reads MDHEN; CDR2 reads SYDVKM. The CDR3 sequence is 15 residues long. V dropped 5 bases and J dropped 5 bases, with 13 bases sitting between them. The DNA for the CDR3 is TGTGCCAGCAGTCCCCCACAGAGTCATAATTCACCCCTCCACTTT. Translating gives CASSPPQSHNSPLHF.

CDR3 in DNA: TGTGCCAGCAGTGAGTTCCAGGGGGGTACAGATACGCAGTATTTT. It translates to CASSEFQGGTDTQYF. The V call is TRBV2, the J call TRBJ2-3, with a weak D call TRBD1 (7 bases). The CDR3 totals 15 residues. Germline V CDR1 and CDR2: SNHLY, FYNNEI. V was cut by 3 bases and J by 3 bases, with 13 bases left in between.

The V gene is TRBV11-2, the J gene TRBJ2-5, with TRBD1 as a possible D gene (6 bases). The germline V and J ends were trimmed by 7 bases and 5 bases, with 14 bases remaining between them. Germline CDR1 is SGHAT and CDR2 is FQNNGV. The CDR3 is made up of 13 amino acids. The CDR3 spells CASNPQGMETQYF. The CDR3 nucleotides read TGTGCCAGCAACCCACAGGGTATGGAGACCCAGTACTTC.

This clone was seen only a few times. This chain uses TRBV30 with TRBJ1-2, with 8 positions matching TRBD1. The CDR3 covers 15 residues. Germline CDR1 is GTSNPN and CDR2 is SVGIG (reference sequence). The V segment lost 4 bases and the J segment 4 bases; nucleotides outside the gene matches: 11. The CDR3 sequence: CAWNRPLTGAYGYTF. The CDR3 coding sequence is TGTGCCTGGAACCGACCCTTGACAGGGGCCTATGGCTACACCTTC.

V and J are TRBV2 and TRBJ2-7; TRBD2 matches 8 bases. CDR1 is SNHLY and CDR2 is FYNNEI in the germline V gene. Losses at the gene ends were 2 bases for V and 7 bases for J; bases not matched to a gene: 7. This CDR3 comprises 14 residues. The CDR3 DNA reads as TGTGCCAGCAGTGAATTAGCGGGGCCGCGGGAGCAGTACTTC. It translates to CASSELAGPREQYF.

The CDR3 sequence is CASSGPREGANSYNEQFF. CDR3 sequence (DNA): TGTGCCAGCAGCGGGCCCCGAGAGGGGGCCAACTCCTACAATGAGCAGTTCTTC. The J gene is TRBJ2-1, the V gene TRBV11-1; 7 bases fit TRBD1. The CDR3 spans 18 residues. Unmatched junction bases numbered 13, after V lost 5 bases and J lost 0 bases. Per germline, CDR1 SGHAT and CDR2 FQDESV (reference sequence).

The rearrangement links TRBV7-2 to TRBJ2-5; D is perhaps TRBD2 (6 bases). The CDR3 covers 17 residues. From germline, CDR1 is SGHTA and CDR2 FQGNSA. V shed 2 bases and J shed 7 bases, with 23 bases lying between them. CDR3 bases: TGTGCCAGCAGCTTAAGGTTGGGTGGAGGAATGGGAGGGACCCAGTACTTC. Translating gives CASSLRLGGGMGGTQYF.

This chain links TRBV18 with TRBJ1-1; the match to TRBD1 covers 12 bases. This CDR3 region has 18 residues. Trimming took 4 bases from V and 8 from J; bases not matched to a gene: 17. Germline-derived CDR1 and CDR2 are KGHSH and LQKENI. As DNA, the CDR3 is TGTGCCAGCTCACTAACGTGGGGGACAGGGGGCATCCCAGGGGAAGCTTTCTTT. Residues: CASSLTWGTGGIPGEAFF.